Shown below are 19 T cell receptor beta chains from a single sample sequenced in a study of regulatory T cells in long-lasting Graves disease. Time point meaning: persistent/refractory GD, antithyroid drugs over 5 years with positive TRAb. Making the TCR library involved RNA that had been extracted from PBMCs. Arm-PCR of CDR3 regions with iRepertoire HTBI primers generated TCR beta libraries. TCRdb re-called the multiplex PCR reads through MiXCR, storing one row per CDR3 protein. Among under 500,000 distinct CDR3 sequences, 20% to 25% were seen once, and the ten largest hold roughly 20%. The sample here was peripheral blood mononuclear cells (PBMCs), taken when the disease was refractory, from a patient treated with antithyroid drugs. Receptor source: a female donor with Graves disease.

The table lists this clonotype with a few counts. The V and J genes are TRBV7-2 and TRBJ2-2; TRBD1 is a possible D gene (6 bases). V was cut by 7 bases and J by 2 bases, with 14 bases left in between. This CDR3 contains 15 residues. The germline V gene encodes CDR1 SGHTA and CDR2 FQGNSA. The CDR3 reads CASTRDTINTGELFF. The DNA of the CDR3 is TGTGCCAGCACCCGGGACACCATCAACACCGGGGAGCTGTTTTTT.

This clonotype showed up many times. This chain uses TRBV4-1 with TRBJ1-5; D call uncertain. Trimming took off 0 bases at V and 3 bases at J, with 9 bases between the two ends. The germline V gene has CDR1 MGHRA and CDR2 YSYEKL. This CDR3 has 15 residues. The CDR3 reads CASSQDYMDNQPQHF. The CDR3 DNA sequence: TGCGCCAGCAGCCAAGATTATATGGACAATCAGCCCCAGCATTTT.

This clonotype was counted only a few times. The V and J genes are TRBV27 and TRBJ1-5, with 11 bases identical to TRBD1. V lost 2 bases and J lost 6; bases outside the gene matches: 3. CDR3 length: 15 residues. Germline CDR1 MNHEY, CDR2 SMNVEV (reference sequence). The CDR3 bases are TGTGCCAGCAGTTTAGGACAGGGGGCCGCTCAGCCCCAGCATTTT. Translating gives CASSLGQGAAQPQHF.

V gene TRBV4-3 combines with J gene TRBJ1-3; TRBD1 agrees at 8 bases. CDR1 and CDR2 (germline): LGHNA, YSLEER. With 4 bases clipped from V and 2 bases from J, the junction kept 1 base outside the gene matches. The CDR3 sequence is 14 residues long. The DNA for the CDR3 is TGCGCCAGCAGCCGGGGACAGGCTGGAAACACCATATATTTT. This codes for CASSRGQAGNTIYF.

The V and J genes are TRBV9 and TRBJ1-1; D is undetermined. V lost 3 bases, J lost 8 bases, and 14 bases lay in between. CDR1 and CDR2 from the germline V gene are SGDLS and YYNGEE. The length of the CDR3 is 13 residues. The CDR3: CASSASKGTEAFF. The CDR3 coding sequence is TGTGCCAGCAGCGCGTCTAAGGGCACCGAAGCTTTCTTT.

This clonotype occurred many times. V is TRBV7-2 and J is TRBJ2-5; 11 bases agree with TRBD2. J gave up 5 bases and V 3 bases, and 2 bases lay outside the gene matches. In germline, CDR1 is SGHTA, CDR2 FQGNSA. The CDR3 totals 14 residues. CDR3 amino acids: CASSFSGRGETQYF. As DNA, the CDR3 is TGTGCCAGCAGCTTTAGCGGGAGGGGGGAGACCCAGTACTTC.

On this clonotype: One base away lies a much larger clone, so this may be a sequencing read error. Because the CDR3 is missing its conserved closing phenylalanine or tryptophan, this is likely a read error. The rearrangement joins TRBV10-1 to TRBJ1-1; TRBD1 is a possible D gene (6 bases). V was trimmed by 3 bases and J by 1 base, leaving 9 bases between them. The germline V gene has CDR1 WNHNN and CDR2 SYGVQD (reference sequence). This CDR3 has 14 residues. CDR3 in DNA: TGCGCCAGCAGTGATGGGGGACAGAACACTGAAGCTTTCTCT. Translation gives CASSDGGQNTEAFS.

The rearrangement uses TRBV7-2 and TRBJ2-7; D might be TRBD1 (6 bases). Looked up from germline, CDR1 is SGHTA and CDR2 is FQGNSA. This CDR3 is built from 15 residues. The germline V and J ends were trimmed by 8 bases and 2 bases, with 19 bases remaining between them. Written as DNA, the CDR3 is TGTGCCAGCTCACCATTCCAGAACAGGGCCTACGAGCAGTACTTC. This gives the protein CASSPFQNRAYEQYF.

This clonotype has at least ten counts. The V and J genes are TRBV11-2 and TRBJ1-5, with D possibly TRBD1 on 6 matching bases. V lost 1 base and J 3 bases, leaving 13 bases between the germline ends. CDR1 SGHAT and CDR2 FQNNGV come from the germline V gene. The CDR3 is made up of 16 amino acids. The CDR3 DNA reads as TGTGCCAGCAGCTTAGGAACAGGGCTGGCCAATCAGCCCCAGCATTTT. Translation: CASSLGTGLANQPQHF.

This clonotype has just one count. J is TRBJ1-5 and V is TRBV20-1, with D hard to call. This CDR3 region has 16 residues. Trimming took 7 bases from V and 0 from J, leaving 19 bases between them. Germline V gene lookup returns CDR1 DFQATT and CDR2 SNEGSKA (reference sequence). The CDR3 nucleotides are TGCAGTGTCGAGCACAGTCAACAATATAGCAATCAGCCCCAGCATTTT. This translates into CSVEHSQQYSNQPQHF.

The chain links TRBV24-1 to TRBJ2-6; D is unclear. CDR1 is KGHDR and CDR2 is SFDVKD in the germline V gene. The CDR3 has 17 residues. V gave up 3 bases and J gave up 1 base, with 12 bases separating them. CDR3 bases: TGTGCCACCAGTGATCCCTTGGGTCAGTCTGGGGCCAACGTCCTGACTTTC. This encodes CATSDPLGQSGANVLTF.

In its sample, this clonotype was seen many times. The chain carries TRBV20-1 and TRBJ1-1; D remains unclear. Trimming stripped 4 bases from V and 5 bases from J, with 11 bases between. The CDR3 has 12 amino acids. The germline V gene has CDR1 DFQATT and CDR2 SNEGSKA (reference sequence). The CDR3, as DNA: TGCAGTGCTATCGAGTTGGGGACTGAAGCTTTCTTT. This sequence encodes CSAIELGTEAFF.

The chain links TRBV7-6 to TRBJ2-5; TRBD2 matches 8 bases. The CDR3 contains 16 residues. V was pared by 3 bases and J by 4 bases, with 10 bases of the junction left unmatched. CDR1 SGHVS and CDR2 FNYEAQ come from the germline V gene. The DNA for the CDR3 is TGTGCCAGCAGCTTGGAAGCGGGAGAGGTGTTAGAGACCCAGTACTTC. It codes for CASSLEAGEVLETQYF.

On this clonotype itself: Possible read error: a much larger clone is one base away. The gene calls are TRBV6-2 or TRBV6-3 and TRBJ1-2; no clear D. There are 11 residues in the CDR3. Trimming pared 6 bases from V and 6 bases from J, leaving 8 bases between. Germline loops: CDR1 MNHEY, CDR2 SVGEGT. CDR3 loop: CASSTSHGYTF. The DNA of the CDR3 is TGTGCCAGCAGCACATCCCATGGCTACACCTTC.

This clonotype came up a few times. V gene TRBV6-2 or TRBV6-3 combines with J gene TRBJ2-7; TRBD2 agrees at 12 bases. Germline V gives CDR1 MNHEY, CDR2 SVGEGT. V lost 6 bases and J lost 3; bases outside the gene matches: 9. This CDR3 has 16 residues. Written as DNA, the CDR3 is TGTGCCAGCAGCAACTCCGGACTAGCGGGGATCTACGAGCAGTACTTC. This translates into CASSNSGLAGIYEQYF.

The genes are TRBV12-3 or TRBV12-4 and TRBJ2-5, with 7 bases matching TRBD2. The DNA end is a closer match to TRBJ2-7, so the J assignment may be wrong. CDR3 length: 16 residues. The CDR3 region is CASSIQGAGRYYEQYF. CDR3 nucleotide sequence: TGTGCCAGCAGCATCCAGGGTGCCGGGAGGTACTACGAGCAGTACTTC.

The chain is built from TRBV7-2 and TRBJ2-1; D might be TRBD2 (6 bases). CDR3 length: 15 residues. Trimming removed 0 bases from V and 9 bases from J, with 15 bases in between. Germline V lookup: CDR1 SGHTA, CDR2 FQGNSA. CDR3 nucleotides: TGTGCCAGCAGCTTAGCGTCCCTGACTAGAAGTGAGCAGTTCTTC. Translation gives CASSLASLTRSEQFF.

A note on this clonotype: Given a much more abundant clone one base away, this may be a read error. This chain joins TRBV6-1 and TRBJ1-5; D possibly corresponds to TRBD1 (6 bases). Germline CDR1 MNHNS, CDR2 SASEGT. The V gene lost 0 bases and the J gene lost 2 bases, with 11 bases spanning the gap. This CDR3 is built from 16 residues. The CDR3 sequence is CASSEASGVGNQPQHF. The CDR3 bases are TGTGCCAGCAGTGAAGCGTCAGGGGTAGGCAATCAGCCCCAGCATTTT.

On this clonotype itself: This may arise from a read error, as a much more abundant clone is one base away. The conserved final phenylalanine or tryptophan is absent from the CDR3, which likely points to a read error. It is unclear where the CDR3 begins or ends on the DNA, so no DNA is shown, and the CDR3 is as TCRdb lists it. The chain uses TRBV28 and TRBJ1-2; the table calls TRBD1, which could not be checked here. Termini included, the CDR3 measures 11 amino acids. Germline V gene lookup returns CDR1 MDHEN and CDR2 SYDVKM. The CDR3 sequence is CASSFQGWETL.